These 20 T cell receptor beta chains share one sample of origin, sequenced in a study of T-cell memory formation after mild COVID-19. TCRdb reprocessed the 5' RACE reads via MiXCR and lists one record per CDR3 protein. The sample shows approximately 290,000 distinct CDR3 sequences, approximately 20% of them seen only once. The sample consisted of PBMCs or a T cell subset sorted from them (not recorded which). These receptors all stem from a man aged 18 to 29 who had mild COVID-19 (a few samples of this study predate the infection). Cell type and time point are not known.

This chain joins TRBV5-1 and TRBJ1-4; D is perhaps TRBD1 (5 bases). Germline V gene sequence: CDR1 SGHRS, CDR2 YFSETQ. The CDR3 runs 15 residues. Trimming removed 2 bases from V and 8 bases from J, with 16 bases in between. The CDR3 protein is CASSLGTRGREKLFF. The CDR3 DNA sequence: TGCGCCAGCAGCTTAGGCACCCGGGGCAGAGAAAAACTGTTTTTT.

This clonotype was seen a handful of times. The chain employs TRBV7-3 and TRBJ2-5; unclear D gene. The CDR3 loop spans 14 amino acids. Trimming left V 2 bases short and J 3 bases short, with 10 bases between. The germline V gene encodes CDR1 SGHTA and CDR2 FQGTGA. The CDR3 DNA reads TGTGCCAGCAGCTTACTTCCGGAAGAAGAGACCCAGTACTTC. This codes for CASSLLPEEETQYF.

The chain carries TRBV12-3 or TRBV12-4 and TRBJ2-3; a possible D gene is TRBD1 (5 bases). The CDR3 is made up of 15 amino acids. V was shortened by 6 bases and J by 0 bases, with 13 bases between the two germline ends. Written as DNA, the CDR3 is TGTGCCAGCAGACCCATTAGACAGAGCACAGATACGCAGTATTTT. Translating gives CASRPIRQSTDTQYF.

Turning to this clonotype: An end of the junction does not agree with germline; a read error may underlie this. The chain links TRBV20-1 to TRBJ2-1; no firm D call. Germline V gene lookup returns CDR1 DFQATT and CDR2 SNEGSKA (reference sequence). The CDR3 consists of 15 residues. The CDR3, as DNA: TGCAGTGTTAGAGCGCCCCGAAGGACCTACAATGAGCAGTTCTTC. The encoded protein is CSVRAPRRTYNEQFF.

This clonotype showed up just a few times. The chain couples TRBV19 to TRBJ1-5; TRBD1 matches 8 bases. V shed 6 bases and J 4 bases; nucleotides not matched to a gene: 5. Germline values: CDR1 LNHDA, CDR2 SQIVND (reference sequence). This CDR3 spans 14 amino acids. The CDR3 here is CASRDRVGNQPQHF. Here the CDR3 DNA reads TGTGCCAGTAGGGACAGGGTTGGAAATCAGCCCCAGCATTTT.

The gene calls are TRBV12-3 or TRBV12-4 and TRBJ1-6; tentatively, D is TRBD1 (5 bases). The CDR3 runs 17 residues. Trimming pared 6 bases from V and 8 bases from J, leaving 23 bases between. DNA for the CDR3: TGTGCCAGCAGAAGCAACAAAGGAGGGAGGGGTGATTCACCCCTCCACTTT. It encodes CASRSNKGGRGDSPLHF.

There are a few counts of this clonotype. The V gene is TRBV5-1, the J gene TRBJ2-2; either TRBD1 or TRBD2 may fit D (5 bases each). The CDR3 is 15 amino acids. V was cut by 2 bases and J by 3 bases, with 11 bases left in between. Germline assignment: CDR1 SGHRS and CDR2 YFSETQ. CDR3 nucleotide sequence: TGCGCCAGCAGCTTAGAGGGGCCCGACACCGGGGAGCTGTTTTTT. It is translated as CASSLEGPDTGELFF.

Many counts were recorded for this clonotype. The chain uses TRBV5-1 and TRBJ2-3; TRBD1 agrees at 7 bases. The CDR3 has 15 residues. After removal of 5 bases from V and 4 bases from J, the junction contained 10 bases not matched to a gene. CDR1 SGHRS and CDR2 YFSETQ come from the germline V gene. The chain's CDR3 is CASRKEPQGADTQYF. In nucleotides, the CDR3 is TGCGCCAGCAGAAAGGAGCCTCAGGGGGCAGATACGCAGTATTTT.

This clonotype has just a few counts. The chain couples TRBV3-1 to TRBJ1-4, with a weak D call TRBD1 (6 bases). V was pared by 3 bases and J by 0 bases, with 8 bases between. The germline gives CDR1 LGHDT, CDR2 YNNKEL (reference sequence). The CDR3 contains 15 residues. CDR3 DNA sequence: TGTGCCAGCAGCCAGAGGGGGGCAACTAATGAAAAACTGTTTTTT. Translating gives CASSQRGATNEKLFF.

This clonotype occurred a few times. The chain carries TRBV7-2 and TRBJ2-3; D is ambiguous. Germline values: CDR1 SGHTA, CDR2 FQGNSA. CDR3 size: 16 residues. The V end lost 5 bases, the J end lost 2 bases, and 17 bases lay between the germline ends. This CDR3 is CASSTTRVGPTDTQYF. In DNA form, the CDR3 reads TGTGCCAGCAGCACCACCAGAGTAGGGCCCACAGATACGCAGTATTTT.

The rearrangement links TRBV4-2 to TRBJ1-4; 10 bases match TRBD1. V gave up 2 bases and J gave up 4 bases; unmatched junction bases: 4. This CDR3 comprises 16 residues. Germline V gene sequence: CDR1 LGHNA, CDR2 YNFKEQ. CDR3 DNA sequence: TGTGCCAGCAGCCAAATTGGACAGGGGGTTAATGAAAAACTGTTTTTT. It is translated as CASSQIGQGVNEKLFF.

The DNA for the CDR3 is TGCAGTGCTAGCGGGGGTAGCAATCAGCCCCAGCATTTT. Its translation: CSASGGSNQPQHF. The chain recombines TRBV20-1 with TRBJ1-5; D perhaps matches TRBD1 (5 bases). Germline V gene data show CDR1 as DFQATT and CDR2 as SNEGSKA (reference sequence). V lost 3 bases, J lost 0 bases, and 6 bases lay in between. The CDR3 runs 13 residues.

The chain joins TRBV12-3 or TRBV12-4 to TRBJ2-3; D gene ambiguous. The V end was cut by 7 bases, the J end by 7 bases, with 15 bases between. CDR3 length equals 13 residues. In nucleotides, the CDR3 is TGTGCCAGCACCGCCCCCTACAGACATACGCAGTATTTT. This codes for CASTAPYRHTQYF.

The rearrangement links TRBV27 to TRBJ1-5, with D possibly matching TRBD1 (5 bases). CDR3 length: 15 amino acids. Germline loops: CDR1 MNHEY, CDR2 SMNVEV (reference sequence). Trimming took 4 bases from V and 3 from J, leaving 13 bases between them. The CDR3, as DNA: TGTGCCAGCAGTTGGGGGGTAGGATACAATCAGCCCCAGCATTTT. Translation: CASSWGVGYNQPQHF.

CDR3 sequence (DNA): TGTGCCAGCAGCTCTACTCGCGGTCCATACCTCAACTCCTACGAGCAGTACGTC. It yields the protein CASSSTRGPYLNSYEQYV. The gene calls are TRBV7-6 and TRBJ2-7; D call uncertain. Trimming pared 4 bases from V and 0 bases from J, leaving 22 bases between. This CDR3 spans 18 amino acids. Germline lookup yields CDR1 SGHVS and CDR2 FNYEAQ.

The chain couples TRBV6-5 to TRBJ2-1, with unresolved D. The V gene's germline CDR1 is MNHEY and CDR2 SVGAGI. V was clipped by 5 bases and J by 12 bases, with 14 bases between them. The CDR3 has 12 amino acids. The CDR3 sequence: CASSLPGPAQFF. CDR3 nucleotides: TGTGCCAGCAGTCTACCCGGGCCCGCGCAGTTCTTC.

CDR3 bases: TGTGCCAGCAGCTTAGACGGGGGAAAAAACACTGAAGCTTTCTTT. This encodes CASSLDGGKNTEAFF. J is TRBJ1-1 and V is TRBV7-6; TRBD1 might be the D (5 bases). There are 15 residues in the CDR3. Germline CDR1 reads SGHVS; CDR2 reads FNYEAQ. V dropped 1 base and J dropped 2 bases, with 11 bases sitting between them.

This clonotype has a handful of counts. The V gene is TRBV6-5, the J gene TRBJ2-1; D not certain. Germline lookup yields CDR1 MNHEY and CDR2 SVGAGI. Trimming removed 6 bases at V and 6 bases at J, with 15 bases between. This CDR3 has 14 amino acids. CDR3 DNA sequence: TGTGCCAGCAGCGGCGATGACTTCCTCAATGAGCAGTTCTTC. Translating it yields CASSGDDFLNEQFF.

The gene calls are TRBV4-2 and TRBJ1-1; 7 bases are shared with TRBD1. Germline V gene sequence: CDR1 LGHNA, CDR2 YNFKEQ. After removal of 3 bases from V and 4 bases from J, the junction contained 11 bases not matched to a gene. The length of the CDR3 is 16 residues. The DNA of the CDR3 is TGTGCCAGCAGCCATGGCCTACAGGGGCCCCGCACTGAAGCTTTCTTT. Its protein is CASSHGLQGPRTEAFF.

The CDR3 is CASSLREGAPWNEQFF. The CDR3 nucleotides read TGTGCCAGCAGCTTAAGAGAGGGGGCCCCTTGGAATGAGCAGTTCTTC. The chain employs TRBV11-3 and TRBJ2-1; TRBD1 agrees at 7 bases. The CDR3 is 16 amino acids. V lost 2 bases, J lost 7 bases, and 11 bases stayed unmatched. Germline CDR1 reads SGHNT; CDR2 reads YENEEA.